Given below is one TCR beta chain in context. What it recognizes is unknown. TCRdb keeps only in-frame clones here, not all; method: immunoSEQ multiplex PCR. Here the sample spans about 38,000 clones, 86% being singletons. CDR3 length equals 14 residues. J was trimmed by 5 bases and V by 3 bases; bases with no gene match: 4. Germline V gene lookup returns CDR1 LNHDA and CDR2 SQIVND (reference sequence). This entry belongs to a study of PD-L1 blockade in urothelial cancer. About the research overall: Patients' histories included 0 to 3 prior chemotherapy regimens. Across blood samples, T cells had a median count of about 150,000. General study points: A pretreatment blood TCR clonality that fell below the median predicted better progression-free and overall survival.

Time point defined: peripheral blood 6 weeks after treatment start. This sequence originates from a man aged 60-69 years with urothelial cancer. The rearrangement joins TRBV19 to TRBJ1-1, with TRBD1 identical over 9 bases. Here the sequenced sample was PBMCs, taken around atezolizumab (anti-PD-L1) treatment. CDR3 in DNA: TGTGCCAGTAGTATCGGGACAGGGAGGACTGAAGCTTTCTTT. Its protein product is CASSIGTGRTEAFF.